The 9 T cell receptor beta chains below were found in one sample sequenced in a study of T cell changes during pregnancy in multiple sclerosis. The repertoire was sequenced with immunoSEQ multiplex PCR; TCRdb's copy has only in-frame clones and lacks some. The sample includes 40,000 or so clones, around nine tenths of them seen just once. The source was peripheral blood, collected before pregnancy. These receptors were obtained from a female donor with multiple sclerosis, enrolled in a pregnancy study.

J is TRBJ2-1 and V is TRBV30; 8 bases match TRBD2. Germline CDR1 reads GTSNPN; CDR2 reads SVGIG (reference sequence). The CDR3 consists of 13 residues. The J segment lost 5 bases and the V segment lost 5 bases, leaving 5 bases of the junction unmatched. The CDR3, as DNA: TGTGCCTGGGCGGGAGGTGCAGACAATGAGCAGTTCTTC. This sequence encodes CAWAGGADNEQFF.

This chain uses TRBV18 with TRBJ1-2, with 11 bases that match TRBD1. The ends lost 5 bases at V and 6 bases at J; junction bases unmatched: 8. The length of the CDR3 is 15 residues. Germline-derived CDR1 and CDR2 are KGHSH and LQKENI. For the CDR3, the DNA is TGTGCCAGCTCATCAATGGACAGGGGGCTTGATGGCTACACCTTC. The encoded protein is CASSSMDRGLDGYTF.

The V call is TRBV16, the J call TRBJ2-1; possible D gene TRBD2, 6 bases. The CDR3 is 15 amino acids. V lost 4 bases and J lost 5, with 15 bases in between. CDR1 is KGHSY and CDR2 is FQNENV in the germline V gene. The CDR3 coding sequence is TGTGCCAGCAGCCTAAACTGGGAGCGGGACAATGAGCAGTTCTTC. It translates to CASSLNWERDNEQFF.

The table lists this clone with a count of one. The rearrangement links TRBV6-1 to TRBJ2-3, with unresolved D. Trimming removed 8 bases from V and 2 bases from J, with 11 bases in between. CDR1 and CDR2 (germline): MNHNS, SASEGT. CDR3 size: 13 residues. The CDR3 is CASASVNTDTQYF. As DNA, the CDR3 is TGTGCCAGCGCATCGGTTAACACAGATACGCAGTATTTT.

This chain links TRBV28 with TRBJ1-2; D remains unclear. V lost 5 bases to trimming and J lost 3 bases, with 10 bases between them. The germline V gene encodes CDR1 MDHEN and CDR2 SYDVKM. This CDR3 region has 13 residues. The DNA for the CDR3 is TGTGCCAGCAGTATCTACAGTCACTATGGCTACACCTTC. Its protein product is CASSIYSHYGYTF.

The chain has TRBV4-1 and TRBJ1-3; no clear D gene. Germline CDR1 and CDR2: MGHRA and YSYEKL. The CDR3 runs 14 residues. The germline V and J ends were trimmed by 1 base and 1 base, with 5 bases remaining between them. CDR3 region: CASSQGASGNTIYF. In DNA, the CDR3 is TGCGCCAGCAGCCAAGGGGCATCTGGAAACACCATATATTTT.

The chain couples TRBV5-6 to TRBJ1-1; D uncertain. From germline, CDR1 is SGHDT and CDR2 YYEEEE. Trimming pared 2 bases from V and 6 bases from J, leaving 14 bases between. CDR3 length: 14 residues. The DNA of the CDR3 is TGTGCCAGCAGCTTTATAGGCGAGGGAGCTGAAGCTTTCTTT. This codes for CASSFIGEGAEAFF. Complete variable domain (other parts from reference TRBV5-6 and TRBJ1-1): DAGVTQSPTHLIKTRGQQVTLRCSPKSGHDTVSWYQQALGQGPQFIFQYYEEEERQRGNFPDRFSGHQFPNYSSELNVNALLLGDSALYLCASSFIGEGAEAFFGQGTRLTVV.

The chain couples TRBV9 to TRBJ2-5, with D possibly matching TRBD2 (7 bases). Germline V gene data show CDR1 as SGDLS and CDR2 as YYNGEE. V was clipped by 2 bases and J by 5 bases, with 19 bases between them. The length of the CDR3 is 16 residues. In nucleotides, the CDR3 is TGTGCCAGCAGCGTTAGGGGAAGGGGGGGCCCTGAGACCCAGTACTTC. Translation: CASSVRGRGGPETQYF.

This chain uses TRBV7-9 with TRBJ1-4; D gene unclear. This CDR3 is built from 15 residues. With 3 bases removed from V and 7 bases from J, the gap between germline ends came to 15 bases. Germline V lookup: CDR1 SEHNR, CDR2 FQNEAQ (reference sequence). CDR3 sequence reads: CASSFMEKGFEKLFF. CDR3 coding DNA: TGTGCCAGCAGCTTCATGGAGAAAGGTTTTGAAAAACTGTTTTTT.